The 19 T cell receptor beta chains presented below share a single source sample, sequenced in a study of blood T cell repertoires in COVID-19. Sequencing was performed with immunoSEQ multiplex PCR; in TCRdb, only in-frame clones are kept and a portion is missing. Of hundreds of thousands of clones in the sample, more than 75% were seen once. The material sequenced was peripheral blood. These receptors all come from a woman between 35 and 50 years old who had recovered from COVID-19.

The rearrangement joins TRBV24-1 to TRBJ2-5; perhaps TRBD2 as D (6 bases). The V and J ends lost 9 bases and 5 bases respectively, with 9 bases between them. The CDR3 is 11 amino acids. Germline V gene sequence: CDR1 KGHDR, CDR2 SFDVKD. The CDR3 DNA is TGTGCCACCGGGCGGGGCGAGACCCAGTACTTC. It encodes CATGRGETQYF.

Turning to this clone: Different DNA sequences within this sample yield the same CDR3. The chain has TRBV6-2 or TRBV6-3 and TRBJ1-1, with D possibly TRBD1 on 6 matching bases. CDR1 MNHEY and CDR2 SVGEGT come from the germline V gene. This CDR3 is built from 14 residues. Trimming took off 0 bases at V and 4 bases at J, with 9 bases between the two ends. In DNA, the CDR3 is TGTGCCAGCAGTTACTCCGGCAGGGGCACTGAAGCTTTCTTT. Encoded protein: CASSYSGRGTEAFF.

The V gene is TRBV5-6, the J gene TRBJ1-2; the D gene is possibly TRBD1 (5 bases). This CDR3 is 13 amino acids long. Germline CDR1 reads SGHDT; CDR2 reads YYEEEE. Between the trimmed V and J ends, which lost 7 bases and 4 bases, there was a span of 14 bases. Written as DNA, the CDR3 is TGTGCCAGCCTGGGGGAGGGCCCCTATGGCTACACCTTC. This codes for CASLGEGPYGYTF.

V is TRBV5-1 and J is TRBJ2-3, with 8 bases identical to TRBD2. After removal of 6 bases from V and 4 bases from J, the junction contained 7 bases not matched to a gene. CDR1 and CDR2 (germline): SGHRS, YFSETQ. This CDR3 has 14 amino acids. CDR3 region: CASTGGGGADTQYF. The CDR3 DNA is TGCGCCAGCACCGGGGGGGGTGGCGCAGATACGCAGTATTTT.

The chain is built from TRBV4-1 and TRBJ2-3, with 12 bases fitting TRBD2. From germline, CDR1 is MGHRA and CDR2 YSYEKL. Unmatched junction bases numbered 10, after V lost 5 bases and J lost 10 bases. The CDR3 totals 15 residues. CDR3 loop: CASSSLAGGPFAQYF. In nucleotides, the CDR3 is TGCGCCAGCAGCTCCCTAGCGGGAGGGCCCTTTGCGCAGTATTTT.

This clone was recorded once. V usage is TRBV7-2 and J usage is TRBJ1-5; maybe TRBD1 (6 bases). The CDR3 is 16 residues long. The V end lost 5 bases, the J end lost 0 bases, and 14 bases lay between the germline ends. Germline CDR1 and CDR2: SGHTA and FQGNSA. CDR3 DNA sequence: TGTGCCAGCAGCCCCCCGGACAGCGGTAGCAATCAGCCCCAGCATTTT. Translating it yields CASSPPDSGSNQPQHF.

The chain employs TRBV11-3 and TRBJ2-3; 7 nucleotides agree with TRBD2. V trimming: 8 bases; J trimming: 1 base; junction bases outside the gene matches: 0. The CDR3 is 12 amino acids. CDR1 is SGHNT, CDR2 YENEEA, per germline. The CDR3 loop is CASGGGTDTQYF. The CDR3, as DNA: TGTGCCAGCGGGGGGGGCACAGATACGCAGTATTTT.

The chain uses TRBV7-3 and TRBJ2-6; D remains ambiguous. The CDR3 runs to 14 residues. Germline CDR1 reads SGHTA; CDR2 reads FQGTGA. V dropped 5 bases and J dropped 0 bases, with 5 bases sitting between them. This chain's CDR3 is CASSRGSGANVLTF. In DNA form, the CDR3 reads TGTGCCAGCAGCCGAGGCTCTGGGGCCAACGTCCTGACTTTC. The entire variable domain, with the rest obtained from reference TRBV7-3 and TRBJ2-6, is as follows: GAGVSQTPSNKVTEKGKYVELRCDPISGHTALYWYRQSLGQGPEFLIYFQGTGAADDSGLPNDRFFAVRPEGSVSTLKIQRTERGDSAVYLCASSRGSGANVLTFGAGSRLTVL.

V and J are TRBV6-5 and TRBJ2-4; 11 positions match TRBD1. CDR3 length: 13 residues. Germline values: CDR1 MNHEY, CDR2 SVGAGI. V was clipped by 8 bases and J by 8 bases; unmatched bases: 5. The CDR3 DNA reads as TGTGCCAGCCGGAGGGACAGGGGGGACATTCAGTACTTC. Amino acids: CASRRDRGDIQYF.

Concerning this clone itself: The junction shows a germline mismatch at one end, possibly a read error. V gene TRBV29-1 combines with J gene TRBJ1-6, with D perhaps TRBD1 (5 bases). Germline V gene lookup returns CDR1 SQVTM and CDR2 ANQGSEA. There are 11 residues in the CDR3. The CDR3 reads CSVLKGRSWFF. The CDR3 bases are TGCAGCGTCTTGAAGGGGAGGAGCTGGTTTTTT.

The CDR3 loop is CASYATGEGYTF. In DNA form, the CDR3 reads TGTGCCAGCTACGCGACGGGGGAGGGCTACACCTTC. V is TRBV18 and J is TRBJ1-2, with TRBD1 as a possible D gene (5 bases). Trimming cost V 7 bases and J 8 bases, with 14 bases left between them. Germline CDR1 and CDR2: KGHSH and LQKENI. This CDR3 spans 12 amino acids.

This chain connects TRBV7-2 to TRBJ2-3; 10 positions match TRBD2. With 7 bases clipped from V and 1 base from J, the junction kept 5 bases outside the gene matches. The CDR3 totals 15 residues. The germline V gene encodes CDR1 SGHTA and CDR2 FQGNSA. CDR3 coding DNA: TGTGCCAGCACCCTAGCGGGAGTCGGCACAGATACGCAGTATTTT. It yields the protein CASTLAGVGTDTQYF.

This rearrangement joins TRBV7-2 to TRBJ1-1, with a weak D call TRBD1 (5 bases). The CDR3 spans 14 residues. Trimming shortened V by 1 base and J by 3 bases, and 9 bases separated the two germline ends. Per germline, CDR1 SGHTA and CDR2 FQGNSA. In DNA form, the CDR3 reads TGTGCCAGCAGCTTAGGGGGGGATGACACTGAAGCTTTCTTT. Its protein product is CASSLGGDDTEAFF.

This CDR3 reads CASSPTVRGRAGYEQYF. DNA for the CDR3: TGTGCCAGCAGCCCCACTGTTCGCGGGAGGGCCGGGTACGAGCAGTACTTC. V is TRBV5-4 and J is TRBJ2-7; 9 bases line up with TRBD2. Germline V gives CDR1 SGHNT, CDR2 YYREEE (reference sequence). J gave up 4 bases and V 4 bases, and 15 bases lay outside the gene matches. CDR3 length equals 17 residues.

V is TRBV2 and J is TRBJ2-2; 9 bases are a match to TRBD2. This CDR3 comprises 14 residues. Germline assignment: CDR1 SNHLY and CDR2 FYNNEI. V lost 9 bases and J lost 1; bases outside the gene matches: 3. The CDR3, as DNA: TGTGCCAGTACAGCGGGAGGGAACACCGGGGAGCTGTTTTTT. This codes for CASTAGGNTGELFF.

The CDR3 bases are TGTGCCAGCAGCCCGGTTGAGGCAAACCCTGAAGCTTTCTTT. Translated, it gives CASSPVEANPEAFF. The chain carries TRBV7-9 and TRBJ1-1; no clear D. V lost 5 bases to trimming and J lost 6 bases, with 16 bases between them. CDR1 is SEHNR and CDR2 is FQNEAQ in the germline V gene (reference sequence). This CDR3 is 14 amino acids long.

The chain joins TRBV9 to TRBJ2-3; 14 positions match TRBD2. The CDR3 is made up of 17 amino acids. V trimming: 2 bases; J trimming: 3 bases; junction bases outside the gene matches: 5. Germline CDR1 and CDR2: SGDLS and YYNGEE. CDR3 coding DNA: TGTGCCAGCAGCGTCCACGGACTAGCGGGAGGAACAGATACGCAGTATTTT. This sequence encodes CASSVHGLAGGTDTQYF. The variable domain in full, with the rest retrieved from reference TRBV9 and TRBJ2-3, is DSGVTQTPKHLITATGQRVTLRCSPRSGDLSVYWYQQSLDQGLQFLIQYYNGEERAKGNILERFSAQQFPDLHSELNLSSLELGDSALYFCASSVHGLAGGTDTQYFGPGTRLTVL.

The rearrangement joins TRBV14 to TRBJ2-3; 9 bases line up with TRBD1. This CDR3 has 16 residues. Trimming took 1 base from V and 5 from J; bases not matched to a gene: 7. Germline loops: CDR1 SGHDN, CDR2 FVKESK. DNA for the CDR3: TGTGCCAGCAGCCAAGGGGGACAGGGACTGCGAGATACGCAGTATTTT. Its translation: CASSQGGQGLRDTQYF.

The chain joins TRBV24-1 to TRBJ2-7, with TRBD2 identical over 11 bases. The V and J ends lost 3 bases and 2 bases, in that order; junction bases with no gene match: 11. This CDR3 comprises 18 residues. CDR1 and CDR2 (germline): KGHDR, SFDVKD. CDR3: CATSDPRPGTSGPYEQYF. In nucleotides, the CDR3 is TGTGCCACCAGTGATCCCCGGCCCGGGACTAGCGGCCCCTACGAGCAGTACTTC.